These T cell receptor beta chains were read from a single sample in a study of shared clonotypes between healthy human individuals. Sequenced by immunoSEQ multiplex PCR; TCRdb stores in-frame clones only, minus some. The sample shows around 1.6 million clones, approximately 98% of them seen only once. The sample consisted of naive CD4+ T cells sorted from blood. The receptors stem from a man aged 30-40 years in good health. Both conserved end residues are part of each CDR3. Each record gives: D gene, clone size, J gene, V gene, CDR3 DNA, CDR3 protein. A D gene is named only where the DNA matches it firmly. Where a row states a size, it is once, few, many or the class of an expanded clone; other rows omit it.

>TRBD1|.|TRBJ2-2|TRBV18
TGTGCCAGCTCAGGGACAGGGTTGAACACCGGGGAGCTGTTTTTT
CASSGTGLNTGELFF
>.|.|TRBJ2-2|TRBV7-8
TGTGCCAGCAGCTTTTCCGACCTGACCGGGGAGCTGTTTTTT
CASSFSDLTGELFF
>.|.|TRBJ1-2|TRBV18
TGTGCCAGCTCCCTGGGCGGACCAGATGGCACCTTC
CASSLGGPDGTF
>.|.|TRBJ1-4|TRBV11-2
TGTGCCAGCAGTCATCAACAGGCAACTAATGAAAAACTGTTTTTT
CASSHQQATNEKLFF
>.|once|TRBJ1-6|TRBV5-1
TGCGCCAGCAGCCCACGCTCTCTCGGACAGCTTCCATCACCCCTCCACTTT
CASSPRSLGQLPSPLHF
>TRBD2|.|TRBJ2-2|TRBV6-1
TGTGCCACACGAGCGGGAGGAAACACCGGGGAGCTGTTTTTT
CATRAGGNTGELFF
>.|.|TRBJ2-2|TRBV6-4
TGTGCCAGCAGGGACTACATCACCGGGGAGCTGTTTTTT
CASRDYITGELFF
>.|.|TRBJ1-2|TRBV28
TGTGCCAGCTCCCCGACAGGCCGCTATGGCTACACCTTC
CASSPTGRYGYTF
>.|.|TRBJ2-7|TRBV9
TGTGCCAGCAGCCCAAGGGGGGGGATGTCGGGCGAGCAGTACTTC
CASSPRGGMSGEQYF
>TRBD1|.|TRBJ2-3|TRBV2
TGTGCCAGCAGTGTTAGTAGGACAGGGAGTACGGGGCCCACAGATACGCAGTATTTT
CASSVSRTGSTGPTDTQYF
>.|.|TRBJ2-3|TRBV5-4
TGTGCCTGCTCAGATGGGGGAACTAGCACAGATACGCAGTATTTT
CACSDGGTSTDTQYF
>TRBD2|.|TRBJ2-7|TRBV29-1
TGCAGCACCACCGTGTCTAGCGGGAGCTCTGTCTCCTACGAGCAGTACTTC
CSTTVSSGSSVSYEQYF
>.|.|TRBJ1-2|TRBV21-1
TGTGCCAGCGGCCGGCCCGGGACAGGGCATAACTATGGCTACACCTTC
CASGRPGTGHNYGYTF
>.|.|TRBJ2-7|TRBV6-5
TGTGCCAGCAGTTACTCGTCTGCGTACGAGCAGTACTTC
CASSYSSAYEQYF
>TRBD2|.|TRBJ2-7|TRBV5-1
TGCGCCAGCGGGACGGGACTAGCGGGAGGGACCTACGAGCAGTACTTC
CASGTGLAGGTYEQYF
>.|.|TRBJ2-7|TRBV4-3
TGCGCCAGCAGCCAAGTCCCAGGGCCAGGTACGCCACAGTACGAGCAGTACTTC
CASSQVPGPGTPQYEQYF
>TRBD2|once|TRBJ2-7|TRBV28
TGTGCCAGCAGGGGACGAGCGGGAGGCCCAGGCCGCTACGAGCAGTACTTC
CASRGRAGGPGRYEQYF
>TRBD2|.|TRBJ2-1|TRBV7-9
TGTGCCAGCAGCCCGGGCCCGGCGGGAGTAAGCTATGAGCAGTTCTTC
CASSPGPAGVSYEQFF
>.|.|TRBJ1-3|TRBV7-2
TGTGCCAGCAGCTTAGTATGGCAGGGCTCAAACACCATATATTTT
CASSLVWQGSNTIYF
>.|.|TRBJ1-3|TRBV10-3
TGTGCCATCAGTGAGGCAGGGACTGGAAACACCATATATTTT
CAISEAGTGNTIYF
>TRBD2|.|TRBJ2-1|TRBV18
TGTGCCAGCTCACCCCTAGCGGGAGTATTACAGGGCGACAATGAGCAGTTCTTC
CASSPLAGVLQGDNEQFF
>.|.|TRBJ1-2|TRBV7-9
TGTGCCAGCAGCCCAACTTCAGGGTTGTATGGCTACACCTTC
CASSPTSGLYGYTF
>.|once|TRBJ2-1|TRBV9
TGTGCCAGCAGCGTTATGAGCGGTCCGGACAATGAGCAGTTCTTC
CASSVMSGPDNEQFF
>.|.|TRBJ2-5|TRBV25-1
TGTGCCAGCAGCCCCCTTAATGAGGAGACCCAGTACTTC
CASSPLNEETQYF
>.|.|TRBJ2-2|TRBV9
TGTGCCAGCAGCGTAGGGAACCGAAACACCGGGGAGCTGTTTTTT
CASSVGNRNTGELFF
>TRBD1|.|TRBJ2-7|TRBV28
TGTGCCAGCAGTTCCGAGACAGGGGCGTACGAGCAGTACTTC
CASSSETGAYEQYF
>TRBD1|.|TRBJ1-2|TRBV28
TGTGCCAGCAGTTCCCCGGGACAGAGGTGGGGCTACACCTTC
CASSSPGQRWGYTF
>.|.|TRBJ2-5|TRBV30
TGTGCCTGGAGTCCACAGGGAAGTGCCCAGTACTTC
CAWSPQGSAQYF
>.|.|TRBJ2-1|TRBV29-1
TGCAGCGTCCCCTCGTCGGACTGGCGTAGCTCCTACAATGAGCAGTTCTTC
CSVPSSDWRSSYNEQFF
>.|.|TRBJ2-7|TRBV10-1
TGCGCCAGCAGTGAGTCTAGGGCAGGGCGGTACGAGCAGTACTTC
CASSESRAGRYEQYF
>.|.|TRBJ1-1|TRBV5-1
TGCGCCAGCGCCGACAACCTGAACACTGAAGCTTTCTTT
CASADNLNTEAFF
>TRBD2|.|TRBJ2-1|TRBV5-4
TGTGCCAGCAGCGCGACTAGCTTCCCAAAGGATGAGCAGTTCTTC
CASSATSFPKDEQFF
>.|.|TRBJ1-1|TRBV5-1
TGCGCCAGCAGCTTAGAACGGATGAACACTGAAGCTTTCTTT
CASSLERMNTEAFF
>.|.|TRBJ1-5|TRBV11-3
TGTGCCAGCAGCTTAGATAGGGCGAATCAGCCCCAGCATTTT
CASSLDRANQPQHF
>.|.|TRBJ2-2|TRBV6-5
TGTGCCAGCAGTTACGGATTCCAGGGAGCCGGGGAGCTGTTTTTT
CASSYGFQGAGELFF
>.|.|TRBJ2-5|TRBV18
TGTGCCAGCTCGACCCAGGAGACCCAGTACTTC
CASSTQETQYF
>.|.|TRBJ2-3|TRBV27
TGTGCCAGCAGTCCCGGACAGTCAGATACGCAGTATTTT
CASSPGQSDTQYF
>.|.|TRBJ1-1|TRBV19
TGTGCCAGTAGTATTAAATCCAGGTGGACTGAAGCTTTCTTT
CASSIKSRWTEAFF
>.|once|TRBJ2-7|TRBV4-2
TGTGCCAGCAGCCAAGATACGGGAGAGTCCTACGAGCAGTACTTC
CASSQDTGESYEQYF
>.|.|TRBJ2-1|TRBV27
TGTGCCAGCAGTTTCAGGTGGGGCAATGAGCAGTTCTTC
CASSFRWGNEQFF
>TRBD2|.|TRBJ2-3|TRBV5-6
TGTGCCAGCAGCTTGACGACTAGCGGGAGAAGAGAGACAGATACGCAGTATTTT
CASSLTTSGRRETDTQYF
>.|.|TRBJ2-7|TRBV16
TGTGCCAGCAGCCCGTCAGACAGGCCGTCCTACGAGCAGTACTTC
CASSPSDRPSYEQYF
>TRBD1|.|TRBJ1-2|TRBV5-4
TGTGCCAGCAGCCCCAGGGGGCCGGGCTACACCTTC
CASSPRGPGYTF